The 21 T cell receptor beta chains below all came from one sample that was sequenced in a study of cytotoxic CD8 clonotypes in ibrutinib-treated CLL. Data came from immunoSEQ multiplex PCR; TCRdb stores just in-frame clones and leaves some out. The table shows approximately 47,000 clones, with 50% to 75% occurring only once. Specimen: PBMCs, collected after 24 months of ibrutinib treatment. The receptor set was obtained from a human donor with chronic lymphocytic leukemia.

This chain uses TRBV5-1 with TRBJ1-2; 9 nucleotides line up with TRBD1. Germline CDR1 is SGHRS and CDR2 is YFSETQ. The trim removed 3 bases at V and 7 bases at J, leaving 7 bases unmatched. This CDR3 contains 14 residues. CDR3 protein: CASSSTGGAVGYTF. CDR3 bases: TGCGCCAGCAGCTCCACAGGGGGCGCAGTTGGCTACACCTTC. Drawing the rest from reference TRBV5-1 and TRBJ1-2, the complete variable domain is KAGVTQTPRYLIKTRGQQVTLSCSPISGHRSVSWYQQTPGQGLQFLFEYFSETQRNKGNFPGRFSGRQFSNSRSEMNVSTLELGDSALYLCASSSTGGAVGYTFGSGTRLTVV.

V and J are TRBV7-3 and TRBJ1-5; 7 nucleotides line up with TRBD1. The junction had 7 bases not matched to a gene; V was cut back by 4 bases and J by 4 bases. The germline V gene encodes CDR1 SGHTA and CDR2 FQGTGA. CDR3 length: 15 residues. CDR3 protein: CASSSRDSSNQPQHF. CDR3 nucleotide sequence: TGTGCCAGCAGCTCACGGGACAGTAGTAATCAGCCCCAGCATTTT.

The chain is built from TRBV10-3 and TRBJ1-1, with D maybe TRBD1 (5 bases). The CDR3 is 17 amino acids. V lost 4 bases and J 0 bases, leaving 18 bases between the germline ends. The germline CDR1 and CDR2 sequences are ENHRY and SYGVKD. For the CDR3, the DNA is TGTGCCATCAGTGGGGGGAGCAGGGTGGCCCTGAACACTGAAGCTTTCTTT. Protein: CAISGGSRVALNTEAFF.

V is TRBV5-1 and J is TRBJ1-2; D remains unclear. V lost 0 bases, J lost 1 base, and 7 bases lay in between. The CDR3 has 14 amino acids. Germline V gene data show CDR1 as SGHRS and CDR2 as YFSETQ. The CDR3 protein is CASSLVKNNYGYTF. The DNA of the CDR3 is TGCGCCAGCAGCTTGGTGAAAAATAACTATGGCTACACCTTC.

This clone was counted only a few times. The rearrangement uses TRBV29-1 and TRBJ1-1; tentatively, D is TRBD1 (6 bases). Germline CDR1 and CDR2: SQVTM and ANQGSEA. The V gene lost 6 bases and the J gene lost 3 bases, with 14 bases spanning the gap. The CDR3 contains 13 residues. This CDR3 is CSVVRSGDTEAFF. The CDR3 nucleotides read TGCAGCGTGGTACGGTCAGGGGACACTGAAGCTTTCTTT.

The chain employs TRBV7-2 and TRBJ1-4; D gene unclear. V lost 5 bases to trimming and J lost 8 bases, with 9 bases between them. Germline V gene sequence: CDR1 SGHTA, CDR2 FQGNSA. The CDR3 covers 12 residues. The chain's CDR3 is CASSLFEEKLFF. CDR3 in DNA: TGTGCCAGCAGCCTGTTTGAGGAAAAACTGTTTTTT.

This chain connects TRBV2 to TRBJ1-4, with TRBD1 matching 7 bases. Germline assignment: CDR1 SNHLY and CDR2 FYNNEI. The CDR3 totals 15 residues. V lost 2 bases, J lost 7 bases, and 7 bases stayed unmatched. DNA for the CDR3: TGTGCCAGCAGTGAATTATCGGCAGGGGGTGAAAAACTGTTTTTT. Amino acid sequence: CASSELSAGGEKLFF.

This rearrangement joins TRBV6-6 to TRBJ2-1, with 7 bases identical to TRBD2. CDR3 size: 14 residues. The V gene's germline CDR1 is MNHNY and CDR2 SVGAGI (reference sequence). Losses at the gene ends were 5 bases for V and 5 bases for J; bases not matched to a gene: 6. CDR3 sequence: CASSPRTSHNEQFF. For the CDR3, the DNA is TGTGCCAGCAGTCCTCGGACTAGTCACAATGAGCAGTTCTTC.

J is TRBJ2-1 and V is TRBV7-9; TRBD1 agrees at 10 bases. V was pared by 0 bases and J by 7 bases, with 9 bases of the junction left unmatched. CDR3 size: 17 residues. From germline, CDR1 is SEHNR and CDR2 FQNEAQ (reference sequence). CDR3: CASSLARGTGAWNEQFF. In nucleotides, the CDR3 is TGTGCCAGCAGCTTAGCGCGGGGGACAGGGGCATGGAATGAGCAGTTCTTC. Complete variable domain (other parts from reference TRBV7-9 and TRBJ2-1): DTGVSQNPRHKITKRGQNVTFRCDPISEHNRLYWYRQTLGQGPEFLTYFQNEAQLEKSRLLSDRFSAERPKGSFSTLEIQRTEQGDSAMYLCASSLARGTGAWNEQFFGPGTRLTVL.

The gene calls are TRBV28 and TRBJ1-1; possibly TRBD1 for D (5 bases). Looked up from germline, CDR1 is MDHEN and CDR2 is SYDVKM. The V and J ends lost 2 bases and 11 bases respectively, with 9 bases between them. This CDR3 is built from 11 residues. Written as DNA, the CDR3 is TGTGCCAGCAGTTTAGGGGCACGGGCTTTCTTT. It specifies CASSLGARAFF.

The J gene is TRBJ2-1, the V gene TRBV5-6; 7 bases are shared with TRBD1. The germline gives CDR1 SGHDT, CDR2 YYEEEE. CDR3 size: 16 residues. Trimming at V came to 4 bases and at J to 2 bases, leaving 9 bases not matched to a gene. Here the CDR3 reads CASSLTPQGPYNEQFF. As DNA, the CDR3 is TGTGCCAGCAGCCTGACACCACAGGGGCCCTACAATGAGCAGTTCTTC.

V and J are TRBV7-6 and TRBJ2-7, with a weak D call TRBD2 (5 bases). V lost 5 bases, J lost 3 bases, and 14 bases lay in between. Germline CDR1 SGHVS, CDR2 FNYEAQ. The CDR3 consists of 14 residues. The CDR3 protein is CASSHPVRGYEQYF. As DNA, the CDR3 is TGTGCCAGCAGCCACCCCGTCCGGGGCTACGAGCAGTACTTC.

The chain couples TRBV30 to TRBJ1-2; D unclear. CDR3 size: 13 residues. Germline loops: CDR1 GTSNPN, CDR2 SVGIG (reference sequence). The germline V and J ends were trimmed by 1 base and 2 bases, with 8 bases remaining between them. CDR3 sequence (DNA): TGTGCCTGGAGTGGGAGAGGGAACTATGGCTACACCTTC. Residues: CAWSGRGNYGYTF.

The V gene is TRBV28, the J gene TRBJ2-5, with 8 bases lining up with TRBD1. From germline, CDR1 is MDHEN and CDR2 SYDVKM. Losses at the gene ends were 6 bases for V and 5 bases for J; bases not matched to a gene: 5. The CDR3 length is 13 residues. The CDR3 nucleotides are TGTGCCAGCAGGGCCAGGGGGCCGGAGACCCAGTACTTC. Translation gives CASRARGPETQYF.

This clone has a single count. The CDR3 sequence: CAWSVRVINNEQFF. CDR3 nucleotide sequence: TGTGCCTGGAGTGTACGGGTAATAAACAATGAGCAGTTCTTC. The chain recombines TRBV30 with TRBJ2-1; no reliable D call. Per germline, CDR1 GTSNPN and CDR2 SVGIG (reference sequence). V was pared by 0 bases and J by 5 bases, with 11 bases between. The CDR3 contains 14 residues.

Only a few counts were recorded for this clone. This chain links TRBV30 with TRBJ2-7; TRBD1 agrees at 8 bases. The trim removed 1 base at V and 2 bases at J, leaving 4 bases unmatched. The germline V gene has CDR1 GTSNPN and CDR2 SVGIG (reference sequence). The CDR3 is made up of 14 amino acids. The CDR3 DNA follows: TGTGCCTGGAGTGCCCTGGGACAGGCCTACGAGCAGTACTTC. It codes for CAWSALGQAYEQYF.

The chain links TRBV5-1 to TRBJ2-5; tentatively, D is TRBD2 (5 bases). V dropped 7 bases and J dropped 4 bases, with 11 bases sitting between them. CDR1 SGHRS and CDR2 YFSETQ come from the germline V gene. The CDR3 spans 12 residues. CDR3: CASRVAGETQYF. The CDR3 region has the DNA TGCGCCAGCCGGGTGGCGGGAGAGACCCAGTACTTC.

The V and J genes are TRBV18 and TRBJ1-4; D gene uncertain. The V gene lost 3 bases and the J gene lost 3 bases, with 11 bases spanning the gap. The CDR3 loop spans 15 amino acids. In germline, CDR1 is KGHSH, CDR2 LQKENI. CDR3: CASSPLGWSNEKLFF. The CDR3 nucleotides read TGTGCCAGCTCACCTCTAGGCTGGTCTAATGAAAAACTGTTTTTT.

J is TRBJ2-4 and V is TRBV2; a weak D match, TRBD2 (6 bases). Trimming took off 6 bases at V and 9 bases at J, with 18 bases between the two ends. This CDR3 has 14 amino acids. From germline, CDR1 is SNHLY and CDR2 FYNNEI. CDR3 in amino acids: CASRAAGGIGIQYF. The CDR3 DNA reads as TGTGCCAGCAGGGCAGCCGGGGGAATAGGCATTCAGTACTTC.

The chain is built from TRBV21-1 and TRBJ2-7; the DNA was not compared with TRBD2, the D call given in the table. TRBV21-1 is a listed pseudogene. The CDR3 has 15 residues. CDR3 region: CASSAGTSGSYEQYF. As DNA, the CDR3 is TGTGCCAGCAGCGCCGGGACTAGCGGTTCCTACGAGCAGTACTTC.

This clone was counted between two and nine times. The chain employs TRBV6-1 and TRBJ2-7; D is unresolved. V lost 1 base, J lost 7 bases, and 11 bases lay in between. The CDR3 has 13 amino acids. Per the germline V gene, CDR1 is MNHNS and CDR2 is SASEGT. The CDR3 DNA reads TGTGCCAGCAGTGAAGGACATTTTGGAGAGCAGTACTTC. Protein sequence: CASSEGHFGEQYF.